A single sample is the source of the 4 T cell receptor beta chains below, sequenced in a study of T-cell reconstitution after alpha-beta-depleted transplantation in children. Molecular barcoding with unique molecular identifiers was used for the TCRbeta library. In TCRdb, the PCR reads were re-called with MiXCR into one record per CDR3 protein. The sample includes almost 500,000 distinct CDR3 sequences, over 9.5% of them seen just once. The source material was PBMCs, sampled before TCRalphabeta/CD19-depleted stem cell transplant. The receptors originated from a child between 2 and 9 years old with inherited bone marrow failure, due to receive a stem cell transplant.

This clonotype was detected ten times or more. The V gene is TRBV20-1, the J gene TRBJ2-3; 10 bases are shared with TRBD2. Per germline, CDR1 DFQATT and CDR2 SNEGSKA (reference sequence). CDR3 size: 16 residues. The trim removed 5 bases at V and 4 bases at J, leaving 12 bases unmatched. Written as DNA, the CDR3 is TGCAGTGCTCCAACCATCCTAGCGGGAGAGGCAGATACGCAGTATTTT. The encoded protein is CSAPTILAGEADTQYF.

This clonotype was observed at least ten times. The chain is built from TRBV29-1 and TRBJ2-7; a possible D gene is TRBD2 (7 bases). The CDR3 is 16 amino acids. Trimming cost V 4 bases and J 0 bases, with 19 bases left between them. In germline, CDR1 is SQVTM, CDR2 ANQGSEA. CDR3 protein: CSVARGGGSNSYEQYF. CDR3 coding DNA: TGCAGCGTTGCCAGGGGAGGGGGTTCCAACTCCTACGAGCAGTACTTC.

This clonotype was counted at least ten times. The V gene is TRBV4-3, the J gene TRBJ2-3; TRBD2 matches 10 bases. V was clipped by 3 bases and J by 5 bases; unmatched bases: 11. The CDR3 loop spans 17 amino acids. Germline V gene data show CDR1 as LGHNA and CDR2 as YSLEER. The CDR3 here is CASSHELSGRGGDTQYF. The CDR3 nucleotides are TGCGCCAGCAGCCATGAACTAAGCGGGAGGGGTGGAGATACGCAGTATTTT.

This clonotype was counted at least ten times. This chain joins TRBV7-6 and TRBJ2-7, with D perhaps matching TRBD2 (7 bases). Germline V gene data show CDR1 as SGHVS and CDR2 as FNYEAQ. This CDR3 has 15 amino acids. Deletions cut 1 base from V and 3 bases from J, with 13 bases between. The CDR3 sequence is CASSLVGGANYEQYF. The CDR3 nucleotides are TGTGCCAGCAGCTTAGTTGGGGGGGCTAACTACGAGCAGTACTTC.